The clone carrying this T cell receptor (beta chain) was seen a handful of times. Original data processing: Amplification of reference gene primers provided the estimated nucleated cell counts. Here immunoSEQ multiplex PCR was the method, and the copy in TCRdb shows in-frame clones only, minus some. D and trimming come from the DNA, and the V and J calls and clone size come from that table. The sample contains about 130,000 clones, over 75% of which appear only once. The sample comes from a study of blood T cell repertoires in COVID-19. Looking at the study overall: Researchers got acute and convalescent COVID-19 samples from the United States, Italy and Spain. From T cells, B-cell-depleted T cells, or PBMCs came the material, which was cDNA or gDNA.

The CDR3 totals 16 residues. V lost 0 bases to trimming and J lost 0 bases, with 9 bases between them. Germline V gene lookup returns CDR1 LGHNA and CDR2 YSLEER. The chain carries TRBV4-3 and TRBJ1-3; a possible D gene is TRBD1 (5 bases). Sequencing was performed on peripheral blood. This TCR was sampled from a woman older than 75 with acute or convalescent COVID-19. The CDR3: CASSQEGQISGNTIYF. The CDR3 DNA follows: TGCGCCAGCAGCCAAGAGGGGCAGATCTCTGGAAACACCATATATTTT.